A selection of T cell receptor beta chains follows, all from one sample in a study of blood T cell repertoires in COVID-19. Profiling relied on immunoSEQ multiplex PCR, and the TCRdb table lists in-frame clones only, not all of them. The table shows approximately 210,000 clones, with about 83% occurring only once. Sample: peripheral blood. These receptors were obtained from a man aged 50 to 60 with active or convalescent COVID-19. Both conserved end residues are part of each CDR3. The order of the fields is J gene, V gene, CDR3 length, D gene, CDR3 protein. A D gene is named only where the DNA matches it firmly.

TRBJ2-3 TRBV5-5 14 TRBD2 CASSPGGGLDTQYF
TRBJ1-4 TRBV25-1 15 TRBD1 CASRGTGQTNEKLFF
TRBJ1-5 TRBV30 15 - CAWSPLGPSNQPQHF
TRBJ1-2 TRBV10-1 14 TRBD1 CASSPAGQAYGYTF
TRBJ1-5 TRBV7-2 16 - CASSSRDIVGNQPQHF
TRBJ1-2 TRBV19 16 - CASSLADSQPVLGYTF
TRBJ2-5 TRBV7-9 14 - CASSFWGVQETQYF
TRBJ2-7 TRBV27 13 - CASSLQGNYEQYF
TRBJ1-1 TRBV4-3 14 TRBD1 CASSQFQGVAEAFF
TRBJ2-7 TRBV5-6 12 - CASSLEGNEQYF